This T cell receptor (beta chain) was captured in a study of blood T cell repertoires in COVID-19. This clone was picked up one time. Either two negative PCRs, clearance, or symptom resolution qualified Cohort 3 donors as recovered. As handled by the study authors: By means of reference gene primer amplification, nucleated cell counts were estimated. Using immunoSEQ multiplex PCR, the repertoire was profiled, and TCRdb retains in-frame clones only, with some absent. That table gives V, J and clone size, and the DNA gave D and trimming. This table has hundreds of thousands of clones, 82% appearing once. Germline assignment: CDR1 SNHLY and CDR2 FYNNEI. The CDR3 is made up of 13 amino acids. Trimming took 10 bases from V and 6 from J; bases not matched to a gene: 6.

The V and J genes are TRBV2 and TRBJ1-5; 10 nucleotides match TRBD1. This clonotype was obtained from a woman aged 55-70 years who had recovered from COVID-19. Source material: PBMCs or T cells enriched from blood (not recorded which). CDR3 sequence reads: CATRGQGGQPQHF. In DNA, the CDR3 is TGTGCCACCCGAGGACAGGGGGGTCAGCCCCAGCATTTT.